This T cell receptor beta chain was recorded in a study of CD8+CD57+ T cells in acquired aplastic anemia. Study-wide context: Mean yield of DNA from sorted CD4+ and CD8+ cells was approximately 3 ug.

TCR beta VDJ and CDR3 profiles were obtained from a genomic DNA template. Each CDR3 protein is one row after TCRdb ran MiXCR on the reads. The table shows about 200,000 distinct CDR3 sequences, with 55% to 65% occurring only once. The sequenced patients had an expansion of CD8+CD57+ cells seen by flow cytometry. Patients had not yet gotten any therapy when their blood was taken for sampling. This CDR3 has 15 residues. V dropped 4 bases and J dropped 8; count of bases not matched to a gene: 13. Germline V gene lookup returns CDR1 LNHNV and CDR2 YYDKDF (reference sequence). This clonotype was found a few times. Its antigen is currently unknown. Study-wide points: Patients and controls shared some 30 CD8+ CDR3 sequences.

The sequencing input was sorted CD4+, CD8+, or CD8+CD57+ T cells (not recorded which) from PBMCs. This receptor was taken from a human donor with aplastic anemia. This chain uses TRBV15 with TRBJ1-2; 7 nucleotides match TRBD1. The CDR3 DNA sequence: TGTGCCACCAGCACTCGGACAGGACAAGGGGGAGGCTACACCTTC. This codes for CATSTRTGQGGGYTF. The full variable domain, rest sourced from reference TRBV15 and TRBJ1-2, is DAMVIQNPRYQVTQFGKPVTLSCSQTLNHNVMYWYQQKSSQAPKLLFHYYDKDFNNEADTPDNFQSRRPNTSFCFLDIRSPGLGDTAMYLCATSTRTGQGGGYTFGSGTRLTVV.